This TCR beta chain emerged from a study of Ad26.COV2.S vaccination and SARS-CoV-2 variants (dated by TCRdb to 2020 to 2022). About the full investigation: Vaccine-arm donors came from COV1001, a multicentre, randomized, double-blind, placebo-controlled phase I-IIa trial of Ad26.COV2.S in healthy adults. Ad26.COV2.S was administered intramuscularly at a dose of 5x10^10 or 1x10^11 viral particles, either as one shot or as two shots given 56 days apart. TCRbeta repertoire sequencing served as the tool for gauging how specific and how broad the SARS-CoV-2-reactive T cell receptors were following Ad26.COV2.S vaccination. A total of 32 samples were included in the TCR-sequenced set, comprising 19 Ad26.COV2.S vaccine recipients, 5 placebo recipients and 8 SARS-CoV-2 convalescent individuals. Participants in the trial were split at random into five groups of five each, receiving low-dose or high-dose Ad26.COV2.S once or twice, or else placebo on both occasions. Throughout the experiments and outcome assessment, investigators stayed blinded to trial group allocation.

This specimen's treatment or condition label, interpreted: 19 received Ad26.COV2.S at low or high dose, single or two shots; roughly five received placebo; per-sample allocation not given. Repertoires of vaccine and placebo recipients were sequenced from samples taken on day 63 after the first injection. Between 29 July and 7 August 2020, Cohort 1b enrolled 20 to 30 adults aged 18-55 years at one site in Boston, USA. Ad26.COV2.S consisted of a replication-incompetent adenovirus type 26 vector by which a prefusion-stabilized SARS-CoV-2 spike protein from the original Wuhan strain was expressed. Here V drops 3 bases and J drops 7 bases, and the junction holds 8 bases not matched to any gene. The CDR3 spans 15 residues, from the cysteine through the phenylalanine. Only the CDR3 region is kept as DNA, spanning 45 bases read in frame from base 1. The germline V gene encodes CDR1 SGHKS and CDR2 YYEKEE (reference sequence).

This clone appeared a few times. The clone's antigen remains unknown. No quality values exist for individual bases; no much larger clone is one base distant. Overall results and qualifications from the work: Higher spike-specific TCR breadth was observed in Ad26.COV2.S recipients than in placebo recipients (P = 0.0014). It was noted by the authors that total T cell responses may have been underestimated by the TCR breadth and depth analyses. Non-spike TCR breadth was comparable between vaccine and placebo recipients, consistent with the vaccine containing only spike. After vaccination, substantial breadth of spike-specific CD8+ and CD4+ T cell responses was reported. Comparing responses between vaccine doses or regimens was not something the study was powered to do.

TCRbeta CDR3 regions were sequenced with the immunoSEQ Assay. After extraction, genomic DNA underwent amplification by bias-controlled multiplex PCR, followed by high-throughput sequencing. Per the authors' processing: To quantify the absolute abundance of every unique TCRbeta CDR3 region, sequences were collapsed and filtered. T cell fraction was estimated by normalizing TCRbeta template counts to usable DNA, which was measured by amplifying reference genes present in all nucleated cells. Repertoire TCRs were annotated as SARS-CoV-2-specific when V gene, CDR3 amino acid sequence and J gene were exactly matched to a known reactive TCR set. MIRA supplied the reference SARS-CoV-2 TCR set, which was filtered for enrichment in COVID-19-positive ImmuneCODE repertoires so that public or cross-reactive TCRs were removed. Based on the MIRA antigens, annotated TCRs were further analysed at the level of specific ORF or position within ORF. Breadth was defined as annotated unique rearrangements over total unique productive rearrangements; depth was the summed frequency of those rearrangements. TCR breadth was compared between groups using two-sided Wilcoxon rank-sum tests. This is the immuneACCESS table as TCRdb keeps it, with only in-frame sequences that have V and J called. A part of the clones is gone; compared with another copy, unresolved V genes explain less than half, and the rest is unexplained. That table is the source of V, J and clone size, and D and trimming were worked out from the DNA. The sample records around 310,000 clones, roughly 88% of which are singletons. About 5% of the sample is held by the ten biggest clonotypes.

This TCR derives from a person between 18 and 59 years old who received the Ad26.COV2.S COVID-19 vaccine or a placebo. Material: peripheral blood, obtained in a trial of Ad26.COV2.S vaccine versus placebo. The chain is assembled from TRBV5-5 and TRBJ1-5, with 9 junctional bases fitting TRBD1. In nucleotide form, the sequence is TGTGCCAGCAGCTCCGGACAGGGGAGTTTCCAGCCCCAGCATTTT. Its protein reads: CASSSGQGSFQPQHF.